This T cell receptor (beta chain) was captured in a study of blood T cell repertoires in COVID-19. The overall study: T cells, B-cell-depleted T cells, or PBMCs provided the cDNA or gDNA that served as material.

Authors' processing steps: Reference gene primer amplification in the assay estimated nucleated cell counts. Assay used: immunoSEQ multiplex PCR; TCRdb lists only in-frame clones, some missing. D and trimming come from the DNA, and the V and J calls and clone size come from that table. The table has some 76,000 clones, over 80% seen once; the top ten hold about 13%. In its sample, this clone was seen a few times. The CDR3 runs 18 residues. V was trimmed by 3 bases and J by 5 bases, leaving 25 bases between them. Germline CDR1 and CDR2: PRHDT and FYEKMQ (reference sequence). The V gene is TRBV13, the J gene TRBJ1-1; D is perhaps TRBD1 (6 bases). Sequenced input: peripheral blood. This sequence was found in a man aged 50 to 60 with COVID-19, enrolled during active disease. The CDR3: CASSFRGGPRVEKTEAFF. Written as DNA, the CDR3 is TGTGCCAGCAGCTTCCGAGGGGGTCCTAGGGTCGAGAAGACTGAAGCTTTCTTT. Full variable domain (remainder filled in from reference TRBV13 and TRBJ1-1): AAGVIQSPRHLIKEKRETATLKCYPIPRHDTVYWYQQGPGQDPQFLISFYEKMQSDKGSIPDRFSAQQFSDYHSELNMSSLELGDSALYFCASSFRGGPRVEKTEAFFGQGTRLTVV.